This T cell receptor beta chain emerged from a study of identical twins. Whole-study results and caveats: It was possible that invariant MAIT and iNKT cells partly confounded the zero-insertion analyses. Fewer insertions marked abundant cord blood beta clonotypes; young adult naive trended weakly, memory not at all.

Only healthy Caucasians were enrolled as donors. As concerns this clonotype: Its cognate antigen is unknown.

TCRdb re-derived calls from the 5' RACE reads in MiXCR, one entry per CDR3 protein. The table lists around 240,000 distinct CDR3 sequences, about 10% of them singletons, with approximately 9.1% in the top ten. V was cut by 6 bases and J by 4 bases, with 25 bases left in between. There are 17 residues in the CDR3. Germline assignment: CDR1 SQVTM and CDR2 ANQGSEA. This TCR came from a man aged 50 to 60 in good health. Sequencing input: memory T cells sorted from blood. This chain uses TRBV29-1 with TRBJ2-1; tentatively, D is TRBD1 (8 bases). This CDR3 reads CSVGGTGTPGMYNEQFF. CDR3 in DNA: TGCAGCGTGGGGGGGACAGGTACCCCCGGAATGTACAATGAGCAGTTCTTC.